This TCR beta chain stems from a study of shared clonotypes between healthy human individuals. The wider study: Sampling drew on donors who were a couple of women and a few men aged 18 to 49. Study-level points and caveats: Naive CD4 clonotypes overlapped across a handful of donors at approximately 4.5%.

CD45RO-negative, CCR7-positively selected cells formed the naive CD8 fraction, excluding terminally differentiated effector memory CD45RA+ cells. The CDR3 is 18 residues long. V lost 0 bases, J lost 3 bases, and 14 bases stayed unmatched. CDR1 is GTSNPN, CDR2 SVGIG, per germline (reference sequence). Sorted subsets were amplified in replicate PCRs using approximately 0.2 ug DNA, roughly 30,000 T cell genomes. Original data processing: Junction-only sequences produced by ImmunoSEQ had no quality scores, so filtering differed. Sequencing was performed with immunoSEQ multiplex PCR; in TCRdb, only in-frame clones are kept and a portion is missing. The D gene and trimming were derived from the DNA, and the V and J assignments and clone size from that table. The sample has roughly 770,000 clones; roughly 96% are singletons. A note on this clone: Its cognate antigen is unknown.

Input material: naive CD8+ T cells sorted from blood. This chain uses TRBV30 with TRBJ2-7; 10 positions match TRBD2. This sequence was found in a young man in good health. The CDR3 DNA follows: TGTGCCTGGAGTGTACCCAGCGGGAGGGACATTTTCGTCTACGAGCAGTACTTC. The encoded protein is CAWSVPSGRDIFVYEQYF.